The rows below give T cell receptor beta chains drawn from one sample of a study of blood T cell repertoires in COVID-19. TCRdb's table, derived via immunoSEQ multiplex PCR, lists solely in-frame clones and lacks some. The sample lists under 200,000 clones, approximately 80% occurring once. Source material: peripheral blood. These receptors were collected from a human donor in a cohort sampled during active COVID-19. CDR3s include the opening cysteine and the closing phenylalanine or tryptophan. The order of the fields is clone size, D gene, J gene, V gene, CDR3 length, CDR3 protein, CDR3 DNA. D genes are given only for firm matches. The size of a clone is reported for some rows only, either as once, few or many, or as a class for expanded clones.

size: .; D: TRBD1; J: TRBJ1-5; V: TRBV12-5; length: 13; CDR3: CASRTGANQPQHF; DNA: TGTGCTAGTAGGACAGGGGCTAATCAGCCCCAGCATTTT
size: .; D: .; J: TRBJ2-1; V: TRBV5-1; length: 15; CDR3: CASSKSRSGNNEQFF; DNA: TGCGCCAGCAGCAAATCCCGTAGCGGTAACAATGAGCAGTTCTTC
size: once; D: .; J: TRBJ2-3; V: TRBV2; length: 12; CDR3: CASRQGGDTQYF; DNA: TGTGCCAGCCGTCAGGGCGGAGATACGCAGTATTTT
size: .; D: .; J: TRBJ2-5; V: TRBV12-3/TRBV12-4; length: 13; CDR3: CASSLGQRETQYF; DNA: TGTGCCAGCAGTTTAGGACAGAGAGAGACCCAGTACTTC
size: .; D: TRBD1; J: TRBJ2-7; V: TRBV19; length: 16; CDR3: CASSIGPDRASYEQYF; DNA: TGTGCCAGTAGTATAGGCCCGGACAGGGCGTCCTACGAGCAGTACTTC
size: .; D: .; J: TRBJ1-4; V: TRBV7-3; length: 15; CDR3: CASSPSGGVQEKLFF; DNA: TGTGCCAGCAGCCCCTCTGGGGGCGTACAAGAAAAACTGTTTTTT
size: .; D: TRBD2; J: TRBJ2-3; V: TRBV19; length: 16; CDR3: CASSSTSGIGTDTQYF; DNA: TGTGCCAGTAGTTCGACTAGCGGGATCGGCACAGATACGCAGTATTTT
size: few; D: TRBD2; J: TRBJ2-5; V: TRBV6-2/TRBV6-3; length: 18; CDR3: CASSYGTSGGAYQETQYF; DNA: TGTGCCAGCAGTTACGGGACTAGCGGGGGGGCGTACCAAGAGACCCAGTACTTC
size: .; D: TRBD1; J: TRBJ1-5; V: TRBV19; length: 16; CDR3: CASRDRGLGGYQPQHF; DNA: TGTGCCAGCCGGGACAGGGGGCTCGGGGGCTATCAGCCCCAGCATTTT
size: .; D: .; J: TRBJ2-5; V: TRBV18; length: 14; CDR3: CASSLEGARETQYF; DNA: TGTGCCAGCTCTCTGGAGGGGGCGCGAGAGACCCAGTACTTC
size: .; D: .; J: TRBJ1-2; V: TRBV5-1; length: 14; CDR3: CASSSTGHNYGYTF; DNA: TGCGCCAGCAGCTCGACGGGACATAACTATGGCTACACCTTC
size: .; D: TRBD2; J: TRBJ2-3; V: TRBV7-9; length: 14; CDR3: CASSLGLATDTQYF; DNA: TGTGCCAGCAGCTTAGGACTAGCAACAGATACGCAGTATTTT
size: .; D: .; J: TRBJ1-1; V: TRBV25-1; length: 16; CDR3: CASSDSLSNMNTEAFF; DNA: TGTGCCAGCAGTGATTCCTTAAGTAACATGAACACTGAAGCTTTCTTT
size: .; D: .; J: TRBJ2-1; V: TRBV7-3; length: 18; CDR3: CASSLAPPGLKRLNEQFF; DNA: TGTGCCAGCAGCTTAGCCCCCCCGGGTCTCAAGAGATTGAATGAGCAGTTCTTC
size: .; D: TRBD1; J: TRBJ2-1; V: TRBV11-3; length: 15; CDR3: CASSSRDRDYNEQFF; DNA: TGTGCCAGCAGCTCTCGGGACAGGGATTACAATGAGCAGTTCTTC
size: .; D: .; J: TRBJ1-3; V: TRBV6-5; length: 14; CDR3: CATTPDFSGNTIYF; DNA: TGTGCCACCACGCCGGACTTCTCTGGAAACACCATATATTTT
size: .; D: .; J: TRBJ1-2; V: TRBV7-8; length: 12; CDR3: CASSLWGDGYTF; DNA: TGTGCCAGCAGCTTATGGGGGGATGGCTACACCTTC
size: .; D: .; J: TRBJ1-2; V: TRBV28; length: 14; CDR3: CASSMDRAYYGYTF; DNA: TGTGCCAGCAGTATGGACAGAGCTTACTATGGCTACACCTTC
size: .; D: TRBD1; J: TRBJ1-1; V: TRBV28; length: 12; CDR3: CASILRDREAFF; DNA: TGTGCCAGCATCCTCCGGGACAGGGAAGCTTTCTTT
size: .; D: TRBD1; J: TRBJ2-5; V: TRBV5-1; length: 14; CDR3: CASSLARGQETQYF; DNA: TGCGCCAGCAGCTTGGCCCGGGGACAGGAGACCCAGTACTTC
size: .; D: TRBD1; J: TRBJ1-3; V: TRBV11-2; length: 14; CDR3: CASSLDRGRNTIYF; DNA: TGTGCCAGCAGCTTGGACAGGGGAAGAAACACCATATATTTT
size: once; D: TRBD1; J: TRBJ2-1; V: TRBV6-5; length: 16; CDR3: CASSYSIAGGEGERFF; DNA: TGTGCCAGCAGTTACTCGATAGCAGGGGGCGAAGGAGAGCGGTTCTTC
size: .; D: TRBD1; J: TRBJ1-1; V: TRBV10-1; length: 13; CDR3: CASSAGGLTEAFF; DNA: TGCGCCAGCAGTGCAGGGGGCCTCACTGAAGCTTTCTTT
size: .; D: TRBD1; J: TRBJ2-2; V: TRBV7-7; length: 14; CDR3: CAVGQVSNTGELFF; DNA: TGTGCTGTGGGACAGGTCTCTAACACCGGGGAGCTGTTTTTT
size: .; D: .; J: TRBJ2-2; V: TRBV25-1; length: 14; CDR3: CASRDYSNTGELFF; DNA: TGTGCCAGCAGGGACTACTCGAACACCGGGGAGCTGTTTTTT
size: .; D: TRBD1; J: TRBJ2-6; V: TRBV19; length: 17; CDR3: CASSKEGQGFGANVLTF; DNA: TGTGCCAGTAGTAAAGAAGGACAGGGGTTTGGGGCCAACGTCCTGACTTTC
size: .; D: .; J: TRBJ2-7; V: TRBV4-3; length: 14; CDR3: CASSQVQGGYEQYF; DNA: TGCGCCAGCAGCCAAGTACAGGGGGGGTACGAGCAGTACTTC
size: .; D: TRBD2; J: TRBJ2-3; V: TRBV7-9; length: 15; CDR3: CASSQQGGRADTQYF; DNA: TGTGCCAGCAGCCAACAAGGCGGGAGGGCAGATACGCAGTATTTT
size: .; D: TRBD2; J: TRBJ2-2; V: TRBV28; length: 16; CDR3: CASSLSGLARTGELFF; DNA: TGTGCCAGCAGCCTATCGGGACTAGCGAGAACCGGGGAGCTGTTTTTT
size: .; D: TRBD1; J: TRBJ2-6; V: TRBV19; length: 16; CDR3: CASRQGVSSGANVLTF; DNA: TGTGCCAGCCGACAGGGGGTGAGCTCTGGGGCCAACGTCCTGACTTTC
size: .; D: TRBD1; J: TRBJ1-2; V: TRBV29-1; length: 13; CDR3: CSVRTGTSYGYTF; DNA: TGCAGCGTGAGGACAGGGACGTCGTATGGCTACACCTTC
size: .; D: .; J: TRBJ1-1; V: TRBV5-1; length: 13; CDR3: CASSSGVATEAFF; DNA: TGCGCCAGCAGCTCAGGCGTCGCCACTGAAGCTTTCTTT
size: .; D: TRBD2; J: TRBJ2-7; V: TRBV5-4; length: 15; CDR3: CASSSRTSGSVEQYF; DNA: TGTGCCAGCAGCTCGAGGACTAGCGGGAGCGTCGAGCAGTACTTC
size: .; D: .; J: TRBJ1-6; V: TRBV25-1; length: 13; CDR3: CASSEQGRGPLHF; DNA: TGTGCCAGCAGTGAGCAGGGAAGGGGTCCGCTCCACTTT
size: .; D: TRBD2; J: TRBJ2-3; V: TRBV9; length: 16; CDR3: CASGRGSGTSTDTQYF; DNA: TGTGCCAGCGGGAGGGGTTCGGGCACTAGCACAGATACGCAGTATTTT
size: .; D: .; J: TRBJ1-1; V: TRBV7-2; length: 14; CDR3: CASSNSLMNTEAFF; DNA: TGTGCCAGCAGCAACAGCCTGATGAACACTGAAGCTTTCTTT
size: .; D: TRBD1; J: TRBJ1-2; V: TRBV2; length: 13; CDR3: CAKDATGIEGYTF; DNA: TGTGCCAAAGACGCGACAGGGATTGAGGGCTACACCTTC
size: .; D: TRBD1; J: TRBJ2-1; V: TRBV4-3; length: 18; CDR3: CASSQATGGLLSYNEQFF; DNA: TGCGCCAGCAGCCAGGCGACAGGGGGCCTTCTCTCCTACAATGAGCAGTTCTTC
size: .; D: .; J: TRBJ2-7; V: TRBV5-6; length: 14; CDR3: CASADGLQLYEQYF; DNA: TGTGCCAGCGCCGATGGGTTACAGCTCTACGAGCAGTACTTC
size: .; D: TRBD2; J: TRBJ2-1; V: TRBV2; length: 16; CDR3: CASSVLLAGGTNEQFF; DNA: TGTGCCAGCAGTGTCCTCCTAGCGGGGGGCACCAATGAGCAGTTCTTC